The T cell receptor (beta chain) under discussion was sequenced for a study of cytomegalovirus exposure and HLA in healthy donors. Study findings and constraints: High specificity and sensitivity for cytomegalovirus status were reported for the classifier. The listing of some 170 TCR beta chains classed them as cytomegalovirus-associated. Rare TCR sequences predominated, though certain public TCRs were found in many donors. Through in vitro validation, a few CMV-associated chains were shown to be specific for CMV antigens.

With regard to this clone: What it recognizes is unknown.

Assay used: immunoSEQ multiplex PCR; TCRdb lists only in-frame clones, some missing. This table holds some 140,000 clones, approximately 86% found once. The sequence was collected from a man aged 18 to 35 in good health and CMV-seropositive. The sequenced sample consisted of PBMCs.

For the CDR3, the DNA is TGCGCCAGCAGCAGAACTAGCGGGGGCCAAGAGACCCAGTACTTC. Amino acids: CASSRTSGGQETQYF. The V call is TRBV5-1, the J call TRBJ2-5; 11 bases are shared with TRBD2. The CDR3 has 15 residues. CDR1 is SGHRS, CDR2 YFSETQ, per germline. The ends lost 4 bases at V and 1 base at J; junction bases unmatched: 3.